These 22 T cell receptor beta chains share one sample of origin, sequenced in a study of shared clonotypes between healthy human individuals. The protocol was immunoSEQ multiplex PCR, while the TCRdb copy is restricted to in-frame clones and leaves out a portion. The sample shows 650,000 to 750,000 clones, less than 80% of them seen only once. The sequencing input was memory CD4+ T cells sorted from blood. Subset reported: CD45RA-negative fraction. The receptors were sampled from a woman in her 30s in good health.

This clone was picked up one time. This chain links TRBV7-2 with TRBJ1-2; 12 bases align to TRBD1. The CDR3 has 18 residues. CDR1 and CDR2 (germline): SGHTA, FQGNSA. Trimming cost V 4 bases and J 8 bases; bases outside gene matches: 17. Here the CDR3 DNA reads TGTGCCAGCAGCTACACCGGGACAGGGGGCGCGAAGGTAAAGGGCTACACCTTC. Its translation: CASSYTGTGGAKVKGYTF.

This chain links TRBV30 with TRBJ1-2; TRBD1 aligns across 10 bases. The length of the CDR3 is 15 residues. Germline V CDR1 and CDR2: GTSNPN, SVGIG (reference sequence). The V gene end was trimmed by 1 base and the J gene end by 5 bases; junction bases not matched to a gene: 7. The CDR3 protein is CAWSARDRGGYGYTF. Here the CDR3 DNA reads TGTGCCTGGAGTGCCCGGGACAGGGGTGGGTATGGCTACACCTTC. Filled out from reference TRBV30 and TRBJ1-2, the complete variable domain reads SQTIHQWPATLVQPVGSPLSLECTVEGTSNPNLYWYRQAAGRGLQLLFYSVGIGQISSEVPQNLSASRPQDRQFILSSKKLLLSDSGFYLCAWSARDRGGYGYTFGSGTRLTVV.

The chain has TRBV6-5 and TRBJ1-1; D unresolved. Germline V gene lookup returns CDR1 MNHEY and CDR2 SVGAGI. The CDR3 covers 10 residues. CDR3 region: CVRMNTEAFF. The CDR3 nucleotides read TGTGTTCGCATGAACACTGAAGCTTTCTTT.

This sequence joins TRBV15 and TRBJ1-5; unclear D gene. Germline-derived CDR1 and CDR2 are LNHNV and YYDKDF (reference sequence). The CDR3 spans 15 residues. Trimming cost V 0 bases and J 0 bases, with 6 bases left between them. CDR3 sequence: CATSRDITSNQPQHF. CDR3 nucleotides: TGTGCCACCAGCAGAGATATCACTAGCAATCAGCCCCAGCATTTT.

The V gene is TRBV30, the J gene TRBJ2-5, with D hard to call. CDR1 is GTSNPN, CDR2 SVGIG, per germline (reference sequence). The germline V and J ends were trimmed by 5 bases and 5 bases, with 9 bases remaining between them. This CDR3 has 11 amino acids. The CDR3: CAWVGWETQYF. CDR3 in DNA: TGTGCCTGGGTGGGTTGGGAGACCCAGTACTTC.

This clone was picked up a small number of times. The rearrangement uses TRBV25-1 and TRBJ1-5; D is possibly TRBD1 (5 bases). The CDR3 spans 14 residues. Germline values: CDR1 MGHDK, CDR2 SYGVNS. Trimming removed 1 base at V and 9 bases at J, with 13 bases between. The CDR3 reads CASSESRVERPQHF. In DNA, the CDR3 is TGTGCCAGCAGTGAATCCAGGGTAGAACGGCCCCAGCATTTT.

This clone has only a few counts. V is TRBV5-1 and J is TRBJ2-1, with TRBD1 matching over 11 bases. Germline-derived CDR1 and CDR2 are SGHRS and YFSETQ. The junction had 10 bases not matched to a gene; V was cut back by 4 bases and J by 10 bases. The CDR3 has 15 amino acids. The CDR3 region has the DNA TGCGCCAGCAGCCCCCGGGACAGGGGGTCACGGGAGCAGTTCTTC. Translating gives CASSPRDRGSREQFF.

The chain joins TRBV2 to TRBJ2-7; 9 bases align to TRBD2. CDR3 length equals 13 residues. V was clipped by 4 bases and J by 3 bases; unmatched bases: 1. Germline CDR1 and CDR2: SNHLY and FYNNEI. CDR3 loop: CASSVAGDYEQYF. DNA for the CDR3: TGTGCCAGCAGTGTAGCGGGGGACTACGAGCAGTACTTC.

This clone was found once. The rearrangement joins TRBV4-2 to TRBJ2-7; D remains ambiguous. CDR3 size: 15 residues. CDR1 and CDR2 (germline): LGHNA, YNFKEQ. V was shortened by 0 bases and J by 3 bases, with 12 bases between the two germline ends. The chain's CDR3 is CASSQELGGHYEQYF. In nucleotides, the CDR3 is TGTGCCAGCAGCCAAGAGTTGGGCGGTCACTACGAGCAGTACTTC.

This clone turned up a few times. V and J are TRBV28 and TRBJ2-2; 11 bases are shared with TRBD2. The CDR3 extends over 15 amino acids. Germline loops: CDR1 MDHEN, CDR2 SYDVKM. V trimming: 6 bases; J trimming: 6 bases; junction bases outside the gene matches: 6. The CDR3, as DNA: TGTGCCAGCAGCCTAGCGGGAGGCGCACCCGGGGAGCTGTTTTTT. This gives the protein CASSLAGGAPGELFF.

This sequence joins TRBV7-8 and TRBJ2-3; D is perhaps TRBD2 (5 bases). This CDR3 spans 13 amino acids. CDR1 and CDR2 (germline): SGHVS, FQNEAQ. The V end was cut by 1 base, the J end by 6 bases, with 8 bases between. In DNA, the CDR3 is TGTGCCAGCAGCTTAGTCCCTAGCGATACGCAGTATTTT. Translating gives CASSLVPSDTQYF.

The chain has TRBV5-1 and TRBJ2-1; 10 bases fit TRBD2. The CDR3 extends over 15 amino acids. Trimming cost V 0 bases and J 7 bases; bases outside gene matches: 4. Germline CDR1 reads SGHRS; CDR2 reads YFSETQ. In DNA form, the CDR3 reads TGCGCCAGCAGCTTGGGTGGACTAGCGGTAAATGAGCAGTTCTTC. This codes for CASSLGGLAVNEQFF.

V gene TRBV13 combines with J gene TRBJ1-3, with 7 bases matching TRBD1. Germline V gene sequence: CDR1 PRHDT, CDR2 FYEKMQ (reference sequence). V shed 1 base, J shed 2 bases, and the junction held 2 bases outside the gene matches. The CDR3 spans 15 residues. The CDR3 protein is CASSLEDRPGNTIYF. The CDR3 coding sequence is TGTGCCAGCAGCTTAGAGGACAGGCCTGGAAACACCATATATTTT.

CDR3 nucleotides: TGTGCCAGCAGCCCACAGGGTTACGAGCAGTACTTC. Protein sequence: CASSPQGYEQYF. The genes are TRBV11-3 and TRBJ2-7; TRBD1 is a possible D gene (6 bases). Trimming removed 5 bases from V and 4 bases from J, with 9 bases in between. Germline V lookup: CDR1 SGHNT, CDR2 YENEEA. CDR3 length: 12 amino acids.

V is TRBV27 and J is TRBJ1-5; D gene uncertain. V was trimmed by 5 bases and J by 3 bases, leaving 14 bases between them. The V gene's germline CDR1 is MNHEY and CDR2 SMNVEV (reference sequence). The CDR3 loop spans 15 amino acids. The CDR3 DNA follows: TGTGCCAGCAGTCTCCACACCCCGTCCAATCAGCCCCAGCATTTT. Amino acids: CASSLHTPSNQPQHF.

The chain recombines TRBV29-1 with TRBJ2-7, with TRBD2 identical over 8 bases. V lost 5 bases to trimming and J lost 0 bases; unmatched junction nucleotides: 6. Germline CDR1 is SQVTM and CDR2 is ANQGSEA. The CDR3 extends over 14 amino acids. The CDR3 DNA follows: TGCAGCGTTAGAGCGGGAGTAACCTCCTACGAGCAGTACTTC. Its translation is CSVRAGVTSYEQYF.

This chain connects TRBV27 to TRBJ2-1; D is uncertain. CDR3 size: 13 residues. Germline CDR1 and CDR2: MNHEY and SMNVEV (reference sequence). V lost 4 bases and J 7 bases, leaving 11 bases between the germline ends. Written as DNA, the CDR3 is TGTGCCAGCAGTTCCATTACCGTGAATGAGCAGTTCTTC. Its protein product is CASSSITVNEQFF.

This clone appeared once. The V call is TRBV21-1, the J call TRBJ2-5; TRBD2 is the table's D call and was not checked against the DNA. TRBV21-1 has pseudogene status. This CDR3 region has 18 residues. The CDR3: CASSSGTSGRGPRETQYF. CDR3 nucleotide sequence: TGTGCCAGCAGCTCCGGGACTAGCGGGAGGGGCCCCCGTGAGACCCAGTACTTC.

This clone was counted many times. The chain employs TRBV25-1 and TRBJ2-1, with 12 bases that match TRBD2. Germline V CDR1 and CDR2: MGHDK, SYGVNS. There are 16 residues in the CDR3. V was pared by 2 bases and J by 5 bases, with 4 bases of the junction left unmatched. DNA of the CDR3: TGTGCCAGCAGTGAACTATCTAGCGGGAGGGACAATGAGCAGTTCTTC. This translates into CASSELSSGRDNEQFF.

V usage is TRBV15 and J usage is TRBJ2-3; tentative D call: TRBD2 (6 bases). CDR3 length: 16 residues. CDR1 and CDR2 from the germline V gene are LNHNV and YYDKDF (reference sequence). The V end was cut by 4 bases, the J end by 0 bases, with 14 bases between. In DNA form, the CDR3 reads TGTGCCACCAGCAAAAAGCTTAGCGGAAGCACAGATACGCAGTATTTT. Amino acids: CATSKKLSGSTDTQYF. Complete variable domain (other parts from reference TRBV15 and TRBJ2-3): DAMVIQNPRYQVTQFGKPVTLSCSQTLNHNVMYWYQQKSSQAPKLLFHYYDKDFNNEADTPDNFQSRRPNTSFCFLDIRSPGLGDTAMYLCATSKKLSGSTDTQYFGPGTRLTVL.

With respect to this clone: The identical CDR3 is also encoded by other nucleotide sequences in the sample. The CDR3: CASSLDSMNTEAFF. In DNA form, the CDR3 reads TGCGCCAGCAGCTTGGATAGTATGAACACTGAAGCTTTCTTT. The chain combines TRBV5-1 with TRBJ1-1, with D unclear. This CDR3 spans 14 amino acids. The germline V and J ends were trimmed by 0 bases and 0 bases, with 6 bases remaining between them. Germline values: CDR1 SGHRS, CDR2 YFSETQ.

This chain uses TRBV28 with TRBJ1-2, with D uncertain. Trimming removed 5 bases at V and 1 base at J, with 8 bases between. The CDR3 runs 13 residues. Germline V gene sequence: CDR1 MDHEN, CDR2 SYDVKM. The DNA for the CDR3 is TGTGCCAGCAGTCCAACAGATAACTATGGCTACACCTTC. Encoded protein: CASSPTDNYGYTF.